The clone carrying this TCR beta chain was observed a single time. TCRB CDR3 was amplified from 2 ug genomic DNA or less. Sequenced by immunoSEQ multiplex PCR; TCRdb stores in-frame clones only, minus some. The sample gives 75,000 to 95,000 clones, roughly 84% of which show up once; around 2% is in the top ten. This sample stems from a study of glioma-infiltrating T cells after dendritic cell vaccination. The V end lost 4 bases, the J end lost 0 bases, and 10 bases lay between the germline ends. The CDR3 consists of 15 residues. Germline V CDR1 and CDR2: SGDLS, YYNGEE. Time point specified: after dendritic cell vaccination, including at tumor progression/relapse.

The clonotype was recovered from a human donor with glioblastoma. This sample comprised blood, obtained after dendritic cell vaccination. The chain couples TRBV9 to TRBJ1-4; no clear D. Here the CDR3 DNA reads TGTGCCAGCAGCACTGGGCCGGCAACTAATGAAAAACTGTTTTTT. As protein: CASSTGPATNEKLFF. Together with reference TRBV9 and TRBJ1-4, the CDR3 gives the full variable domain: DSGVTQTPKHLITATGQRVTLRCSPRSGDLSVYWYQQSLDQGLQFLIQYYNGEERAKGNILERFSAQQFPDLHSELNLSSLELGDSALYFCASSTGPATNEKLFFGSGTQLSVL.